This is a list of T cell receptor beta chains from one sample in a study of TIL therapy for anti-PD-1-resistant metastatic lung cancer. This table comes from immunoSEQ multiplex PCR, and its TCRdb copy is limited to in-frame clones, with some not included. The table lists about 50,000 clones, around 79% of them singletons, with 4% to 5.5% in the top ten. Material: blood, obtained at baseline. These receptors were taken from a woman aged 30-85 years with non-small cell lung cancer. Both conserved end residues are part of each CDR3. D genes are given only for firm matches. Rows may omit the clone size; those that give it use once, few, many or a size class.

V gene	J gene	D gene	CDR3 length	clone size	CDR3 protein	CDR3 DNA
TRBV9	TRBJ2-7	-	14	once	CASSLRESSYEQYF	TGTGCCAGCAGCCTCAGGGAAAGCTCCTACGAGCAGTACTTC
TRBV29-1	TRBJ2-7	-	11	-	CSVEERHEQYF	TGCAGCGTTGAAGAGAGGCACGAGCAGTACTTC
TRBV4-2	TRBJ2-7	TRBD2	15	-	CASSLGGIQSYEQYF	TGTGCCAGCAGCCTGGGAGGGATCCAATCCTACGAGCAGTACTTC
TRBV14	TRBJ1-2	-	13	-	CASSDDGSYGYTF	TGTGCCAGCAGCGATGACGGATCCTATGGCTACACCTTC
TRBV5-1	TRBJ2-7	TRBD2	17	few	CASSFREAGGPDYEQYF	TGCGCCAGCAGCTTCCGTGAAGCGGGAGGGCCTGACTACGAGCAGTACTTC
TRBV28	TRBJ1-1	-	16	-	CASSLLGETENAVAFF	TGTGCCAGCAGTTTATTGGGAGAGACGGAGAACGCGGTAGCTTTCTTT
TRBV20-1	TRBJ2-5	-	11	-	CSARESETQYF	TGCAGTGCTAGAGAATCTGAGACCCAGTACTTC
TRBV10-2	TRBJ1-2	-	15	-	CASSESLGVAWGYTF	TGCGCCAGCAGTGAGTCGCTGGGGGTAGCGTGGGGCTACACCTTC
TRBV7-2	TRBJ1-1	TRBD1	14	-	CASSEGQGVSRAFF	TGTGCCAGCAGCGAGGGACAGGGGGTGAGTAGAGCTTTCTTT
TRBV6-5	TRBJ2-1	-	14	-	CASSYSGSIAEQFF	TGTGCCAGCAGTTACTCTGGCTCTATCGCTGAGCAGTTCTTC
TRBV14	TRBJ2-1	TRBD2	15	-	CASSLTSASYNEQFF	TGTGCCAGCAGCCTGACTAGCGCGTCCTACAATGAGCAGTTCTTC